The T cell receptor beta chain under discussion was sequenced for a study of blood T cell repertoires in COVID-19. Per germline, CDR1 MNHNY and CDR2 SVGAGI (reference sequence). CDR3 length: 14 amino acids. Trimming pared 8 bases from V and 0 bases from J, leaving 8 bases between. Original processing notes: Estimation of nucleated cell counts was performed using reference gene primer amplification. Using immunoSEQ multiplex PCR, the repertoire was profiled, and TCRdb retains in-frame clones only, with some absent. Clone size and the V and J calls come from that table; the DNA yielded D and trimming. In the table there are 130,000 to 150,000 clones, about 90% of which are singletons.

The receptor was isolated from a woman aged 50 to 60 with acute or convalescent COVID-19. V and J are TRBV6-6 and TRBJ1-6; D is unclear. Sequenced sample: peripheral blood. CDR3 nucleotides: TGTGCCAGCTTCCCGAGCTCCTATAATTCACCCCTCCACTTT. It translates to CASFPSSYNSPLHF.